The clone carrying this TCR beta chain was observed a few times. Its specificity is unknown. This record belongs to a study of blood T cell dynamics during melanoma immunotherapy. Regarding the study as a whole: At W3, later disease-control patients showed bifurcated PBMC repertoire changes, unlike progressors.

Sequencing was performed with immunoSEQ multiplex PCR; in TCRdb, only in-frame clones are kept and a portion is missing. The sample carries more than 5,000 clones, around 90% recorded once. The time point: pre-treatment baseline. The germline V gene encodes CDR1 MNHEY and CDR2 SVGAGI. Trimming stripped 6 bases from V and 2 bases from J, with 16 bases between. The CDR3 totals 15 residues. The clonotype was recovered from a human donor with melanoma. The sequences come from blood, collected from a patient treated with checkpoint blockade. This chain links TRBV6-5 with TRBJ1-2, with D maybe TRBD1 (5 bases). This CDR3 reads CASRAGRSGNYGYTF. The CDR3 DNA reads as TGTGCCAGCAGAGCGGGACGCTCGGGAAACTATGGCTACACCTTC.